One sample yielded the 2 T cell receptor beta chains listed below, sequenced in a study of cytomegalovirus exposure and HLA in healthy donors. With 60 Vbeta and 13 Jbeta primers, the PCR was carried out. Profiled with immunoSEQ multiplex PCR; TCRdb holds only in-frame clones, not every one. The table includes some 54,000 clones, approximately 73% detected once. The specimen sequenced was PBMCs. The receptors shown here come from a man aged 18 to 30 in good health and CMV-seronegative.

The genes are TRBV2 and TRBJ1-6; TRBD1 might be the D (6 bases). The ends were cut back, 4 bases at V and 0 bases at J, with 16 bases in the middle. The CDR3 spans 18 residues. CDR1 is SNHLY and CDR2 is FYNNEI in the germline V gene. The CDR3 region is CASSVRDIKSSYNSPLHF. CDR3 coding DNA: TGTGCCAGCAGTGTCCGGGACATAAAAAGCTCCTATAATTCACCCCTCCACTTT. Supplemented by reference TRBV2 and TRBJ1-6, the full variable domain reads EPEVTQTPSHQVTQMGQEVILRCVPISNHLYFYWYRQILGQKVEFLVSFYNNEISEKSEIFDDQFSVERPDGSNFTLKIRSTKLEDSAMYFCASSVRDIKSSYNSPLHFGNGTRLTVT.

The rearrangement joins TRBV7-2 to TRBJ2-3; D is unresolved. The CDR3 consists of 12 residues. CDR1 is SGHTA and CDR2 is FQGNSA in the germline V gene. V shed 4 bases and J shed 6 bases, with 8 bases lying between them. DNA for the CDR3: TGTGCCAGCAGCTCCGGTCCTGATACGCAGTATTTT. Protein: CASSSGPDTQYF.